This T cell receptor beta chain was profiled in a study of cytomegalovirus exposure and HLA in healthy donors. Study observations and caveats: No immune exposure information besides CMV serostatus was available.

PCR employed 60 Vbeta and 13 Jbeta primers. Measured with immunoSEQ multiplex PCR; TCRdb has only the in-frame clones, and not every one. The table shows 160,000 or so clones, with 71% occurring only once. This clone turned up a few times. As yet, its antigen is unknown. Germline assignment: CDR1 LNHDA and CDR2 SQIVND (reference sequence). CDR3 length: 13 residues. The junction had 8 bases not matched to a gene; V was cut back by 5 bases and J by 8 bases. The sequence was collected from a woman aged 25 to 45 in good health and CMV-seronegative. The chain joins TRBV19 to TRBJ1-2, with 7 bases identical to TRBD1. Sequences were obtained from PBMCs. The CDR3 is CASSLFGTEGYTF. The CDR3 region has the DNA TGTGCCAGTAGTTTATTCGGGACAGAAGGCTACACCTTC.